These T cell receptor beta chains were read from a single sample in a study of T cells after yellow fever vaccination. TCRdb used MiXCR to reprocess the 5' RACE reads, holding one entry per CDR3 protein. The table records hundreds of thousands of distinct CDR3 sequences, around a sixth of them present only once. Sequenced here: PBMCs, sampled 5 to 6 days after the first yellow fever vaccination. Receptor source: a man between 18 and 35 years old who received the YFV17D yellow fever vaccine. Both conserved end residues are part of each CDR3. The D gene is left open where the match is weak. Expanded clones get a size class; other rows say once, few or many, or leave the size out.

j_gene,abundance,d_gene,v_gene,CDR3nt,CDR3aa
TRBJ1-6,NA,NA,TRBV5-1,TGCGCCAGCAGCTTGGACACTCCCGCAAATTCACCCCTCCACTTT,CASSLDTPANSPLHF
TRBJ2-5,NA,TRBD2,TRBV3-1,TGTGCCAGCAGCGATTTAGCGGGGGAGTCGCGAGAGACCCAGTACTTC,CASSDLAGESRETQYF
TRBJ1-1,few,NA,TRBV9,TGTGCCAGCAGCCTCAACCGGGCGACTGAAGCCACTGAAGCTTTCTTT,CASSLNRATEATEAFF
TRBJ2-3,NA,TRBD2,TRBV7-9,TGTGCCAGCAGCCTAGCGGGGAGGACTCGGACAGATACGCAGTATTTT,CASSLAGRTRTDTQYF
TRBJ1-2,NA,NA,TRBV20-1,TGCAGTGCTATCAGGCCTAACTATGGCTACACCTTC,CSAIRPNYGYTF
TRBJ1-1,NA,NA,TRBV5-8,TGTGCCAGCAGCTTGCGGGGTGGGGCTGAAGCTTTCTTT,CASSLRGGAEAFF
TRBJ2-1,NA,NA,TRBV6-2/TRBV6-3,TGTGCCAGCAGTTACGGGCAGCACAATGAGCAGTTCTTC,CASSYGQHNEQFF
TRBJ2-1,once,TRBD1,TRBV25-1,TGTGCCAGCATGACAAACAGGGGGATTAGGGATGAGCAGTTCTTC,CASMTNRGIRDEQFF
TRBJ2-4,few,NA,TRBV4-2,TGTGCCAGCAGCCAAGATCAGAAAAACATTCAGTACTTC,CASSQDQKNIQYF
TRBJ2-3,few,NA,TRBV5-1,TGCGCCAGCAGCCCCGGGCAGAGCGCAGATACGCAGTATTTT,CASSPGQSADTQYF
TRBJ2-7,NA,NA,TRBV29-1,TGCAGCGGTTCCCGGGACGGTTCCTACGAGCAGTACTTC,CSGSRDGSYEQYF
TRBJ2-1,few,NA,TRBV4-1,TGCGCCAGCAGCCCGAACAGCAATGAGCAGTTCTTC,CASSPNSNEQFF
TRBJ2-7,few,TRBD1,TRBV12-3/TRBV12-4,TGTGCCAGCAGGACAGGGACCTCCTACGAGCAGTACTTC,CASRTGTSYEQYF
TRBJ2-1,many,TRBD2,TRBV27,TGTGCCAGCAGTTTTGGGACTAGCGGGGGTTACAATGAGCAGTTCTTC,CASSFGTSGGYNEQFF
TRBJ2-3,few,NA,TRBV12-1,TGTGCCAGCAGCACCACGATTAGCGGGTCCCTTGGGGATACGCAGTATTTT,CASSTTISGSLGDTQYF
TRBJ1-2,few,NA,TRBV4-1,TGCGCCAGCAGCCAAGAGTTCGGTATAGGCTATGGCTACACCTTC,CASSQEFGIGYGYTF
TRBJ2-5,few,NA,TRBV4-3,TGCGCCAGCAGCCAAGATCCTAGGGTGGGAGAGACCCAGTACTTC,CASSQDPRVGETQYF
TRBJ1-6,NA,NA,TRBV11-2,TGTGCCAGCAGCTCCAGGGTGTCCTATAATTCACCCCTCCACTTT,CASSSRVSYNSPLHF
TRBJ2-1,NA,NA,TRBV7-9,TGTGCCAGCAGCTTGACCGTTGGGAATGAGCAGTTCTTC,CASSLTVGNEQFF
TRBJ2-3,few,NA,TRBV6-2/TRBV6-3,TGTGCCAGCAGTTACGAGGCAGACGGCACAGATACGCAGTATTTT,CASSYEADGTDTQYF
TRBJ1-6,NA,NA,TRBV6-5,TGTGCCAGCAGTTACCGGGAAAAGTATAATTCACCCCTCCACTTT,CASSYREKYNSPLHF
TRBJ2-1,NA,TRBD1,TRBV20-1,TGCAGTGCAAGTGGACAGGGAAGGAGCTCCTACAATGAGCAGTTCTTC,CSASGQGRSSYNEQFF
TRBJ2-1,NA,NA,TRBV6-2/TRBV6-3,TGTGCCAGCGACGGATTAGGTGAGCAGTTCTTC,CASDGLGEQFF
TRBJ2-3,many,NA,TRBV5-1,TGCGCCAGCAGCTTGGGGGGGAGCACAGATACGCAGTATTTT,CASSLGGSTDTQYF
TRBJ2-7,NA,TRBD1,TRBV7-3,TGTGCCAGCAGCCTAACGGACAGGGCCCACGAGCAGTACTTC,CASSLTDRAHEQYF
TRBJ1-2,few,TRBD1,TRBV18,TGTGCCAGCTCACTTGGACAGGAGTATGGCTACACCTTC,CASSLGQEYGYTF
TRBJ1-2,NA,TRBD1,TRBV6-5,TGTGCCAGCAGTTACCACCAACAGGGGGGCTATGGCTACACCTTC,CASSYHQQGGYGYTF
TRBJ2-5,NA,TRBD1,TRBV3-1,TGTGCCAGCAGAGGCCCCAGGGGGGAGACCCAGTACTTC,CASRGPRGETQYF
TRBJ2-1,few,NA,TRBV28,TGTGCCAGCAGTTTAGGTGAGCGGGTGCAGTTCTTC,CASSLGERVQFF
TRBJ1-2,NA,NA,TRBV12-3/TRBV12-4,TGTGCCAGCACCTGGGGTTCGGGGGGTGGCTACACCTTC,CASTWGSGGGYTF
TRBJ1-2,NA,NA,TRBV27,TGTGCCAGCCGCTTCGGGCGTTTTGGCTACACCTTC,CASRFGRFGYTF
TRBJ2-6,NA,NA,TRBV27,TGTGCCAGCAGTTTAATTGACGGATACTCTGGGGCCAACGTCCTGACTTTC,CASSLIDGYSGANVLTF
TRBJ1-2,NA,NA,TRBV29-1,TGCAGCTATGCGACAGGAGGAGGCTACACCTTC,CSYATGGGYTF
TRBJ2-7,NA,TRBD1,TRBV7-2,TGTGCCAGCAGCTTAGGGGACAGGGGATACTACGAGCAGTACTTC,CASSLGDRGYYEQYF
TRBJ2-5,NA,NA,TRBV6-2/TRBV6-3,TGTGCCAGCAGTTACGCCCCCCTGGGCCGAAGGAGCGGGGAGACCCAGTACTTC,CASSYAPLGRRSGETQYF
TRBJ1-2,NA,NA,TRBV29-1,TGCAGCGTTGAGCCTCTCGGGAGGGAGGATGGCTACACCTTC,CSVEPLGREDGYTF
TRBJ2-3,NA,TRBD2,TRBV2,TGTGCCAGCAGTACTCTAGCGGGGGGGCCTTATACGCAGTGTTTT,CASSTLAGGPYTQCF
TRBJ1-6,few,NA,TRBV7-2,TGTGCCAGCAGCCCGCGCCGGGGGGGGCTGGGGTATAATTCACCCCTCCACTTT,CASSPRRGGLGYNSPLHF
TRBJ2-1,NA,NA,TRBV5-1,TGCGCCAGCAGCCCCGAAGGCGGCTACTCCTACAATGAGCAGTTCTTC,CASSPEGGYSYNEQFF
TRBJ2-1,NA,TRBD2,TRBV7-2,TGTGCCAGCAGCTTGCGTAGCGGGAGCTCCTACAATGAGCAGTTCTTC,CASSLRSGSSYNEQFF
TRBJ1-2,NA,TRBD1,TRBV6-2/TRBV6-3,TGTGCCTGCAGTTACTCCTTCGAGGACAGGGGGCGATTACATGGCTACACCTTC,CACSYSFEDRGRLHGYTF
TRBJ1-3,NA,TRBD1,TRBV20-1,TGCAGTGCAAGGACAGGGGGGGGGAACACCATATATTTT,CSARTGGGNTIYF
TRBJ2-1,NA,TRBD1,TRBV7-2,TGTGCCAGCAGCTTAGTGCAGGACAGGGTATTCTACAATGAGCAGTTCTTC,CASSLVQDRVFYNEQFF
TRBJ2-2,NA,NA,TRBV18,TGTGCCAGCTCAACAGGACATCGAACGGGAACCGGGGAGCTGTTTTTT,CASSTGHRTGTGELFF
TRBJ2-3,many,TRBD2,TRBV12-3/TRBV12-4,TGTGCCAGCAGTCCGACTAGCGGGGGGGCCGGTACGCAGTATTTT,CASSPTSGGAGTQYF
TRBJ1-2,NA,NA,TRBV20-1,TGCAGTGTCCCCCATGGACGCTATGGCTACACCTTC,CSVPHGRYGYTF
TRBJ2-3,few,NA,TRBV5-1,TGCGCCAGCAGCGCGGCGGCGGCAGATACGCAGTATTTT,CASSAAAADTQYF
TRBJ1-4,many,NA,TRBV20-1,TGCAGTGCTAGACCCCGAGGAGGCCAAAATGAAAAACTGTTTTTT,CSARPRGGQNEKLFF
TRBJ2-7,NA,TRBD2,TRBV7-2,TGTGCCAGCAGCTTCAGCGGGGGGCTGTACGAGCAGTACTTC,CASSFSGGLYEQYF
TRBJ2-2,many,TRBD1,TRBV5-1,TGCGCCAGCAGTTCCAGGACAGGCGACACCGGGGAGCTGTTTTTT,CASSSRTGDTGELFF
TRBJ2-1,many,TRBD2,TRBV3-1,TGTGCCAGCAGCCTAGCGGGGAACTACAATGAGCAGTTCTTC,CASSLAGNYNEQFF
TRBJ1-2,few,NA,TRBV20-1,TGCCCCAAAAGCCCCGGGTCGCTCGGCTACACCTTC,CPKSPGSLGYTF
TRBJ2-3,NA,NA,TRBV20-1,TGCAGTGCTAGAGGTCGGTACGTCGGGGGGCACACAGATACGCAGTATTTT,CSARGRYVGGHTDTQYF
TRBJ2-1,many,NA,TRBV7-2,TGTGCCAGCAGCTTAGCGAGGGACAATGAGCAGTTCTTC,CASSLARDNEQFF